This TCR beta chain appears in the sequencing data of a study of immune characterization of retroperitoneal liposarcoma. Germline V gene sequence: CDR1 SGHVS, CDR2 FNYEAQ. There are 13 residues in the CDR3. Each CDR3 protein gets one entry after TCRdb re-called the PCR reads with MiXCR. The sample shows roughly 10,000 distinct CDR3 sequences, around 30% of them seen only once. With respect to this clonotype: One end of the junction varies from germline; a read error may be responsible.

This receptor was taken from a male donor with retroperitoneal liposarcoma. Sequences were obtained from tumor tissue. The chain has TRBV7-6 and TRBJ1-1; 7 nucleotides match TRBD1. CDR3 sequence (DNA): TGTGCCAGCAGCCCCAGGGGGAACACTGAAACTTTCTTT. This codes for CASSPRGNTETFF.